The 14 T cell receptor beta chains below come from one sample, sequenced in a study of T cell responses to AZD1222 COVID-19 vaccine. Clones were read by immunoSEQ multiplex PCR, and TCRdb kept only the in-frame ones, dropping some. The table has 40,000 to 50,000 clones, more than 70% seen once. The sample in question was peripheral blood, obtained 28 days after the second AZD1222 dose. The origin of the receptors is an adult who received the AZD1222 COVID-19 vaccine.

The rearrangement uses TRBV7-2 and TRBJ2-5, with a weak D call TRBD1 (7 bases). CDR1 and CDR2 (germline): SGHTA, FQGNSA. The CDR3 has 15 amino acids. Trimming removed 3 bases from V and 4 bases from J, with 15 bases in between. CDR3 sequence (DNA): TGTGCCAGCAGCTTTAACGGCCAGGGGGGAGAGACCCAGTACTTC. It encodes CASSFNGQGGETQYF.

CDR3 amino acids: CASSTGLFYEQYF. CDR3 nucleotides: TGTGCCAGCAGTACAGGACTCTTCTACGAGCAGTACTTC. The rearrangement joins TRBV2 to TRBJ2-7, with D perhaps assigned TRBD1 or TRBD2 (5 bases each). The length of the CDR3 is 13 residues. The germline gives CDR1 SNHLY, CDR2 FYNNEI. Between the trimmed V and J ends, which lost 5 bases and 3 bases, there was a span of 11 bases.

The chain has TRBV6-5 and TRBJ1-2; no reliable D call. The CDR3 contains 14 residues. Germline assignment: CDR1 MNHEY and CDR2 SVGAGI. V was shortened by 10 bases and J by 0 bases, with 15 bases between the two germline ends. CDR3: CATRREVANYGYTF. The CDR3 coding sequence is TGTGCCACCCGAAGGGAGGTCGCTAACTATGGCTACACCTTC.

This sequence joins TRBV2 and TRBJ1-1; D perhaps matches TRBD1 (6 bases). There are 15 residues in the CDR3. In germline, CDR1 is SNHLY, CDR2 FYNNEI. Trimming pared 1 base from V and 7 bases from J, leaving 16 bases between. This CDR3 is CASSEGPGAGIEAFF. CDR3 bases: TGTGCCAGCAGTGAAGGGCCGGGGGCTGGTATTGAAGCTTTCTTT.

This chain joins TRBV5-1 and TRBJ2-3; D gene uncertain. CDR1 and CDR2 from the germline V gene are SGHRS and YFSETQ. Trimming cost V 2 bases and J 3 bases, with 10 bases left between them. This CDR3 spans 14 amino acids. CDR3 nucleotides: TGCGCCAGCAGCTTAAGGGTGGGTACAGATACGCAGTATTTT. It translates to CASSLRVGTDTQYF.

The CDR3 is CASSLQLAGGNEQFF. The CDR3 region has the DNA TGTGCCAGCAGCTTACAACTAGCGGGAGGCAATGAGCAGTTCTTC. V is TRBV7-3 and J is TRBJ2-1; TRBD2 matches at 12 bases. Germline loops: CDR1 SGHTA, CDR2 FQGTGA. Trimming removed 2 bases from V and 6 bases from J; junction bases left unmatched: 2. This CDR3 is built from 15 residues.

This chain connects TRBV7-9 to TRBJ1-5; 7 bases map to TRBD1. The V segment lost 5 bases and the J segment 0 bases; nucleotides outside the gene matches: 7. The CDR3 extends over 16 amino acids. Germline V gene lookup returns CDR1 SEHNR and CDR2 FQNEAQ (reference sequence). The CDR3 loop is CASSKGGLNSNQPQHF. The CDR3 nucleotides are TGTGCCAGCAGCAAAGGGGGCCTCAATAGCAATCAGCCCCAGCATTTT.

This sequence joins TRBV19 and TRBJ1-5; no definite D call. The germline V gene encodes CDR1 LNHDA and CDR2 SQIVND (reference sequence). Trimming removed 6 bases from V and 3 bases from J, with 12 bases in between. This CDR3 spans 14 amino acids. The CDR3 DNA follows: TGTGCCAGTAGGGGCCACAGCACCAATCAGCCCCAGCATTTT. Its protein is CASRGHSTNQPQHF.

The chain employs TRBV19 and TRBJ1-6, with D possibly matching TRBD1 (5 bases). This CDR3 has 13 amino acids. In germline, CDR1 is LNHDA, CDR2 SQIVND (reference sequence). V was trimmed by 0 bases and J by 10 bases, leaving 7 bases between them. The DNA of the CDR3 is TGTGCCAGTAGTATAGACTGGGGCTCACCCCTCCACTTT. Protein: CASSIDWGSPLHF.

This chain joins TRBV9 and TRBJ2-2; D uncertain. This CDR3 has 16 residues. Germline CDR1 is SGDLS and CDR2 is YYNGEE. The ends were cut back, 0 bases at V and 0 bases at J, with 9 bases in the middle. The CDR3 DNA sequence: TGTGCCAGCAGCGTAGAAGGGCGACCGAACACCGGGGAGCTGTTTTTT. Translating it yields CASSVEGRPNTGELFF.

CDR3 coding DNA: TGTGCCAGTAGCTGGGGGCCCGGGGAGCTGTTTTTT. Protein product: CASSWGPGELFF. The rearrangement uses TRBV19 and TRBJ2-2, with D possibly matching TRBD1 (6 bases). Trimming removed 6 bases at V and 6 bases at J, with 8 bases between. CDR1 is LNHDA and CDR2 is SQIVND in the germline V gene (reference sequence). The CDR3 contains 12 residues.

The rearrangement uses TRBV3-1 (or the pseudogene TRBV3-2) and TRBJ1-3; D perhaps matches TRBD1 (6 bases). CDR3 length equals 16 residues. Germline loops: CDR1 LGHDT, CDR2 YNNKEL (reference sequence). V shed 1 base and J shed 2 bases, with 12 bases lying between them. The DNA of the CDR3 is TGTGCCAGCAGCCAAGGGGGGGCAATAACTGGAAACACCATATATTTT. Amino acids: CASSQGGAITGNTIYF.

This chain joins TRBV6-1 and TRBJ1-5; D gene unclear. Germline V CDR1 and CDR2: MNHNS, SASEGT. This CDR3 region has 16 residues. With 2 bases removed from V and 2 bases from J, the gap between germline ends came to 13 bases. The CDR3 spells CASSENPGEGNQPQHF. The CDR3 DNA is TGTGCCAGCAGTGAAAACCCGGGAGAGGGCAATCAGCCCCAGCATTTT.

CDR3 sequence (DNA): TGTGCCAGCACTTCTGCGGGGGCCACAGATACGCAGTATTTT. Its protein product is CASTSAGATDTQYF. The chain couples TRBV5-6 to TRBJ2-3; the D gene is possibly TRBD2 (7 bases). The CDR3 is made up of 14 amino acids. Germline CDR1 reads SGHDT; CDR2 reads YYEEEE. Deletions cut 6 bases from V and 2 bases from J, with 13 bases between.